Below, 26 T cell receptor beta chains from the same sample are listed, as sequenced in a study of blood T cell repertoires in COVID-19. Some clones are missing from TCRdb's copy, which holds only in-frame ones; the method was immunoSEQ multiplex PCR. The top ten hold about 1.4% of the sample, which has roughly 220,000 clones, about 79% seen once. The source material was peripheral blood. Every receptor here comes from a woman in her thirties or forties who had recovered from COVID-19.

The chain uses TRBV7-9 and TRBJ2-7; possibly TRBD1 for D (5 bases). The length of the CDR3 is 14 residues. Trimming removed 4 bases at V and 8 bases at J, with 18 bases between. Looked up from germline, CDR1 is SEHNR and CDR2 is FQNEAQ (reference sequence). CDR3 loop: CASSSDREPWKQYF. CDR3 bases: TGTGCCAGCAGCTCTGACAGAGAACCCTGGAAGCAGTACTTC.

This chain uses TRBV6-2 or TRBV6-3 with TRBJ2-3, with D tentatively TRBD2 (5 bases). V was shortened by 5 bases and J by 9 bases, with 15 bases between the two germline ends. The CDR3 contains 13 residues. Germline lookup yields CDR1 MNHEY and CDR2 SVGEGT. The CDR3 DNA sequence: TGTGCCAGCAGTCCCTCGGGGTCCCGAACGCAGTATTTT. It yields the protein CASSPSGSRTQYF.

The rearrangement joins TRBV28 to TRBJ2-6; a weak D match, TRBD1 (5 bases). The CDR3 extends over 15 amino acids. V was trimmed by 3 bases and J by 3 bases, leaving 9 bases between them. The germline CDR1 and CDR2 sequences are MDHEN and SYDVKM. CDR3 protein: CASSLWGDGANVLTF. CDR3 sequence (DNA): TGTGCCAGCAGTTTGTGGGGCGATGGGGCCAACGTCCTGACTTTC.

The CDR3, as DNA: TGTGCCAGCAGTCCGCCATTGGACAGGGGAGAGCAGTACTTC. Translated: CASSPPLDRGEQYF. The genes are TRBV6-5 and TRBJ2-7; 9 nucleotides agree with TRBD1. Germline values: CDR1 MNHEY, CDR2 SVGAGI. The CDR3 runs to 14 residues. J gave up 7 bases and V 5 bases, and 9 bases lay outside the gene matches.

This chain joins TRBV18 and TRBJ1-5; D gene ambiguous. The CDR3 runs 14 residues. Trimming pared 3 bases from V and 5 bases from J, leaving 11 bases between. The V gene's germline CDR1 is KGHSH and CDR2 LQKENI. CDR3 protein: CASSPSQLYQPQHF. CDR3 in DNA: TGTGCCAGCTCACCGTCCCAGTTATATCAGCCCCAGCATTTT.

The CDR3 DNA reads as TGTGCCAGCAGTGACAGGGCGATGAACACTGAAGCTTTCTTT. Translated, it gives CASSDRAMNTEAFF. The chain links TRBV2 to TRBJ1-1, with D tentatively TRBD1 (5 bases). Trimming took 3 bases from V and 0 from J, leaving 8 bases between them. The CDR3 has 14 residues. In germline, CDR1 is SNHLY, CDR2 FYNNEI.

The rearrangement uses TRBV5-4 and TRBJ1-6; possibly TRBD1 for D (5 bases). V lost 3 bases and J lost 5, with 15 bases in between. Germline V gives CDR1 SGHNT, CDR2 YYREEE (reference sequence). The CDR3 is 16 amino acids. Here the CDR3 DNA reads TGTGCCAGCAGCTCCAACGTCAGGGTTGATAATTCACCCCTCCACTTT. The encoded protein is CASSSNVRVDNSPLHF.

This clone has only one observation. The chain is built from TRBV4-3 and TRBJ2-1, with D uncertain. Trimming stripped 0 bases from V and 0 bases from J, with 6 bases between. The CDR3 totals 15 residues. CDR1 and CDR2 from the germline V gene are LGHNA and YSLEER. The CDR3 coding sequence is TGCGCCAGCAGCCAAGACAGAAGCTCCTACAATGAGCAGTTCTTC. Protein: CASSQDRSSYNEQFF.

This clone has just a few counts. The genes are TRBV28 and TRBJ1-1; TRBD1 aligns across 7 bases. The CDR3 covers 15 residues. The germline CDR1 and CDR2 sequences are MDHEN and SYDVKM. V gave up 5 bases and J gave up 1 base; unmatched junction bases: 7. The DNA of the CDR3 is TGTGCCAGCAGTCCTACCGGGACAGAGAACACTGAAGCTTTCTTT. Residues: CASSPTGTENTEAFF.

This clone was seen once. The CDR3 spells CASSYSDGTTGYTF. CDR3 nucleotide sequence: TGTGCCAGCAGTTACTCCGACGGGACAACTGGCTACACCTTC. The chain recombines TRBV6-5 with TRBJ1-2; TRBD1 might be the D (6 bases). The ends were cut back, 0 bases at V and 7 bases at J, with 12 bases in the middle. The CDR3 spans 14 residues. Germline lookup yields CDR1 MNHEY and CDR2 SVGAGI.

This rearrangement joins TRBV25-1 to TRBJ1-1, with D uncertain. CDR1 MGHDK and CDR2 SYGVNS come from the germline V gene. This CDR3 region has 13 residues. V gave up 5 bases and J gave up 3 bases, with 10 bases separating them. The CDR3 spells CASSSEQYTEAFF. CDR3 in DNA: TGTGCCAGCAGTTCGGAACAGTACACTGAAGCTTTCTTT.

V is TRBV27 and J is TRBJ2-7; weak D call: TRBD1 (5 bases). The germline V gene has CDR1 MNHEY and CDR2 SMNVEV (reference sequence). V gave up 8 bases and J gave up 9 bases, with 23 bases separating them. The CDR3 length is 14 residues. The CDR3 DNA sequence: TGTGCCAGCGGATACAGTGGGGCTAGGAATCGGCAGTACTTC. It specifies CASGYSGARNRQYF.

The rearrangement uses TRBV6-2 or TRBV6-3 and TRBJ1-2; D uncertain. CDR1 MNHEY and CDR2 SVGEGT come from the germline V gene. Trimming removed 6 bases at V and 2 bases at J, with 10 bases between. The CDR3 runs 13 residues. The CDR3: CASSPTENYGYTF. CDR3 nucleotide sequence: TGTGCCAGCAGCCCCACAGAGAACTATGGCTACACCTTC.

The V call is TRBV18, the J call TRBJ1-1; D is ambiguous. The CDR3 extends over 14 amino acids. Germline lookup yields CDR1 KGHSH and CDR2 LQKENI. Trimming removed 3 bases at V and 5 bases at J, with 13 bases between. CDR3 sequence (DNA): TGTGCCAGCTCACCCCGAGAGGTTTTAACTGAAGCTTTCTTT. Encoded protein: CASSPREVLTEAFF.

This clone was seen a single time. This sequence joins TRBV27 and TRBJ1-5; a possible D gene is TRBD1 (6 bases). V was pared by 6 bases and J by 3 bases, with 18 bases between. CDR3 length equals 16 residues. CDR1 MNHEY and CDR2 SMNVEV come from the germline V gene (reference sequence). The CDR3 coding sequence is TGTGCCAGCAGATTTCGGGCAGGGGCGAACAATCAGCCCCAGCATTTT. It codes for CASRFRAGANNQPQHF.

V gene TRBV4-1 combines with J gene TRBJ1-1, with D possibly TRBD1 on 5 matching bases. The CDR3 runs to 12 residues. CDR1 is MGHRA and CDR2 is YSYEKL in the germline V gene. Trimming shortened V by 8 bases and J by 2 bases, and 9 bases separated the two germline ends. The CDR3 coding sequence is TGCGCCAGCGGGGGGTTTAACACTGAAGCTTTCTTT. Encoded protein: CASGGFNTEAFF.

This sequence joins TRBV10-3 and TRBJ2-1, with TRBD2 matching 11 bases. The CDR3 spans 14 residues. V shed 8 bases, J shed 9 bases, and the junction held 9 bases outside the gene matches. Germline CDR1 ENHRY, CDR2 SYGVKD. CDR3 coding DNA: TGTGCCATCGCAAATAGCGGGGGGGCTGGTGAGCAGTTCTTC. It encodes CAIANSGGAGEQFF.

The chain uses TRBV7-9 and TRBJ1-1; D is uncertain. The germline V gene encodes CDR1 SEHNR and CDR2 FQNEAQ (reference sequence). Deletions cut 4 bases from V and 10 bases from J, with 19 bases between. The CDR3 is made up of 14 amino acids. The DNA of the CDR3 is TGTGCCAGCAGCTCCAATGACCGATCAGCGGTAGCTTTCTTT. Protein: CASSSNDRSAVAFF.

V gene TRBV4-2 combines with J gene TRBJ2-5; 8 bases fit TRBD2. CDR3 length: 13 amino acids. Germline CDR1 is LGHNA and CDR2 is YNFKEQ. The J segment lost 5 bases and the V segment lost 2 bases, leaving 1 base of the junction unmatched. The CDR3 sequence: CASSQREGETQYF. The CDR3 DNA reads TGTGCCAGCAGCCAACGGGAGGGGGAGACCCAGTACTTC.

The rearrangement links TRBV14 to TRBJ2-5, with D possibly matching TRBD2 (6 bases). The germline V and J ends were trimmed by 3 bases and 3 bases, with 11 bases remaining between them. Germline V lookup: CDR1 SGHDN, CDR2 FVKESK. The CDR3 consists of 14 residues. The CDR3 loop is CASSHGGGEETQYF. The CDR3 DNA follows: TGTGCCAGCAGCCACGGAGGCGGGGAAGAGACCCAGTACTTC. The variable domain in full, completed from reference TRBV14 and TRBJ2-5, reads EAGVTQFPSHSVIEKGQTVTLRCDPISGHDNLYWYRRVMGKEIKFLLHFVKESKQDESGMPNNRFLAERTGGTYSTLKVQPAELEDSGVYFCASSHGGGEETQYFGPGTRLLVL.

This chain links TRBV18 with TRBJ2-6; tentative D call: TRBD1 (5 bases). V was trimmed by 3 bases and J by 4 bases, leaving 13 bases between them. CDR3 size: 16 residues. Looked up from germline, CDR1 is KGHSH and CDR2 is LQKENI. The CDR3 DNA sequence: TGTGCCAGCTCACCCCAGACAGTATCCGGGGCCAACGTCCTGACTTTC. It codes for CASSPQTVSGANVLTF.

V is TRBV11-1 and J is TRBJ2-7, with D perhaps matching TRBD2 (6 bases). V was cut by 5 bases and J by 6 bases, with 11 bases left in between. The CDR3 covers 12 residues. Per germline, CDR1 SGHAT and CDR2 FQDESV (reference sequence). Written as DNA, the CDR3 is TGTGCCAGCAGCCCCGGGACTCGCGAGCAGTACTTC. Its translation is CASSPGTREQYF.

In this sample, this clone turned up a few times. V and J are TRBV7-9 and TRBJ1-5, with D possibly matching TRBD1 (5 bases). The CDR3 runs 14 residues. Germline-derived CDR1 and CDR2 are SEHNR and FQNEAQ (reference sequence). The V gene lost 5 bases and the J gene lost 2 bases, with 10 bases spanning the gap. The DNA of the CDR3 is TGTGCCAGCAGCCCAGGGTTTGGCAATCAGCCCCAGCATTTT. Translation: CASSPGFGNQPQHF.

V gene TRBV27 combines with J gene TRBJ1-4, with unresolved D. The germline CDR1 and CDR2 sequences are MNHEY and SMNVEV (reference sequence). There are 11 residues in the CDR3. V shed 2 bases and J shed 10 bases, with 5 bases lying between them. CDR3 region: CASSLAGKLFF. The CDR3 nucleotides read TGTGCCAGCAGTTTAGCGGGAAAACTGTTTTTT.

This chain links TRBV6-2 or TRBV6-3 with TRBJ2-7, with D perhaps TRBD2 (6 bases). The ends were cut back, 2 bases at V and 3 bases at J, with 8 bases in the middle. The CDR3 has 13 amino acids. From germline, CDR1 is MNHEY and CDR2 SVGEGT. CDR3 amino acids: CASSYGGIYEQYF. CDR3 nucleotide sequence: TGTGCCAGCAGTTACGGCGGGATCTACGAGCAGTACTTC.

The chain employs TRBV19 and TRBJ2-5, with TRBD2 identical over 11 bases. Germline V CDR1 and CDR2: LNHDA, SQIVND (reference sequence). The CDR3 consists of 15 residues. V shed 4 bases and J 5 bases; nucleotides not matched to a gene: 6. CDR3 region: CASSRLAGGRETQYF. In DNA form, the CDR3 reads TGTGCCAGTAGTAGATTAGCGGGGGGGCGGGAGACCCAGTACTTC.